These 3 T cell receptor beta chains came from one sample sequenced in a study of T cell changes during pregnancy in multiple sclerosis. Method: immunoSEQ multiplex PCR; TCRdb's copy keeps in-frame clones and lacks some. The sample has roughly 40,000 clones, roughly 90% seen once; the top ten hold 7.8%. Material: CD8+ T cells from peripheral blood mononuclear cells, obtained before pregnancy. These receptor sequences come from a female donor with multiple sclerosis, enrolled in a pregnancy study.

The chain carries TRBV11-2 and TRBJ2-3, with 11 bases that match TRBD2. V was pared by 6 bases and J by 3 bases, with 8 bases of the junction left unmatched. The germline V gene encodes CDR1 SGHAT and CDR2 FQNNGV. This CDR3 region has 16 residues. CDR3 coding DNA: TGTGCCAGCAGACCTACTAGCGGGAGAGGAACAGATACGCAGTATTTT. Amino acids: CASRPTSGRGTDTQYF. The whole variable domain, remainder taken from reference TRBV11-2 and TRBJ2-3, is EAGVAQSPRYKIIEKRQSVAFWCNPISGHATLYWYQQILGQGPKLLIQFQNNGVVDDSQLPKDRFSAERLKGVDSTLKIQPAKLEDSAVYLCASRPTSGRGTDTQYFGPGTRLTVL.

This clone has a single count. One junction end disagrees with the germline gene, perhaps due to a read error. This sample also contains other DNA sequences that code for the same CDR3. CDR3 coding DNA: TGTGCTAGCAGCTTAGGCAGGGGCTACGAGCAGTACTTC. Its protein is CASSLGRGYEQYF. The chain employs TRBV7-7 and TRBJ2-7; maybe TRBD1 (6 bases). The CDR3 is 13 residues long. Germline loops: CDR1 SSHAT, CDR2 FNYEAQ (reference sequence).

The rearrangement links TRBV6-5 to TRBJ1-1; D possibly corresponds to TRBD1 (5 bases). The CDR3 is 13 amino acids. Germline-derived CDR1 and CDR2 are MNHEY and SVGAGI. The ends were cut back, 8 bases at V and 4 bases at J, with 14 bases in the middle. Written as DNA, the CDR3 is TGTGCCAGCGGGGCGGGGGTGGGCACTGAAGCTTTCTTT. Translated, it gives CASGAGVGTEAFF.